The 18 T cell receptor beta chains in this list originate from one sample, sequenced in a study of T cell repertoires in cytomegalovirus infection. Each CDR3 protein gets one entry after TCRdb re-called the reads with MiXCR. The data contain approximately 490,000 distinct CDR3 sequences, about 10% of them seen just once; the ten biggest clones take up about 10%. What was sequenced was PBMCs. Receptors were obtained from a human donor in good health (CMV status not recorded). Some clones in this sample may be carry-over from other donors' samples.

This clonotype was seen more than once but under ten times. One end of the junction is discordant with germline, which a read error may explain. The rearrangement links TRBV19 to TRBJ2-3; the D gene is possibly TRBD1 (5 bases). The CDR3 sequence is 14 residues long. Per the germline V gene, CDR1 is LNHDA and CDR2 is SQIVND (reference sequence). For the CDR3, the DNA is TGTGCCAGTGGTATCAGGGCGAGCACAGATACGCAGTATTTT. It codes for CASGIRASTDTQYF.

Details on this clonotype: One end of the junction does not line up with germline, which may come from a read error. V gene TRBV28 combines with J gene TRBJ2-7; 7 bases line up with TRBD2. The CDR3 is 13 residues long. Germline V CDR1 and CDR2: MDHEN, SYDVKM. In DNA form, the CDR3 reads TGTGCCAGCAGGTCCGGGGGGACTTACGAGCGGTACTTC. It is translated as CASRSGGTYERYF.

The chain couples TRBV7-3 to TRBJ1-1; D unresolved. Germline V CDR1 and CDR2: SGHTA, FQGTGA. This CDR3 is built from 13 residues. The germline V and J ends were trimmed by 5 bases and 4 bases, with 11 bases remaining between them. CDR3 DNA: TGTGCCAGCAGCGCCCAGCAAGGCACTGAAGCTTTCTTT. The encoded protein is CASSAQQGTEAFF.

This chain links TRBV9 with TRBJ2-5, with TRBD1 matching over 7 bases. The V and J ends lost 0 bases and 5 bases, in that order; junction bases with no gene match: 10. In germline, CDR1 is SGDLS, CDR2 YYNGEE. The CDR3 length is 16 residues. The CDR3 loop reads CASSVAGRGLRETQYF. Here the CDR3 DNA reads TGTGCCAGCAGCGTAGCGGGCAGGGGGTTGAGGGAGACCCAGTACTTC.

This clonotype was observed many times. The chain employs TRBV7-8 and TRBJ1-3; TRBD1 agrees at 9 bases. With V trimmed by 5 bases and J by 4 bases, 9 bases remained unmatched. Germline V CDR1 and CDR2: SGHVS, FQNEAQ. CDR3 length: 16 residues. The CDR3 DNA reads as TGTGCCAGCAGCATGCCAGGGACAGGGAACGGAAACACCATATATTTT. Its protein is CASSMPGTGNGNTIYF.

V and J are TRBV10-3 and TRBJ2-5; 10 bases map to TRBD1. Trimming took 10 bases from V and 4 from J; bases not matched to a gene: 15. The CDR3 has 16 amino acids. Germline V gene data show CDR1 as ENHRY and CDR2 as SYGVKD. DNA for the CDR3: TGTGCCACGACACCCTCCGGGACAGGGGTAGGAGAGACCCAGTACTTC. Its protein product is CATTPSGTGVGETQYF.

The sample holds a few counts of this clonotype. The V and J genes are TRBV7-3 and TRBJ2-2, with 9 bases identical to TRBD1. Losses at the gene ends were 3 bases for V and 5 bases for J; bases not matched to a gene: 4. The CDR3 runs to 15 residues. Germline CDR1 SGHTA, CDR2 FQGTGA. The CDR3 spells CASSLRTGETGELFF. The CDR3 coding sequence is TGTGCCAGCAGCTTGAGGACAGGGGAGACCGGGGAGCTGTTTTTT.

This clonotype was counted ten times or more. V usage is TRBV19 and J usage is TRBJ2-3, with 12 bases fitting TRBD2. Germline CDR1 is LNHDA and CDR2 is SQIVND (reference sequence). The CDR3 runs to 15 residues. Trimming removed 6 bases from V and 1 base from J; junction bases left unmatched: 2. CDR3 DNA sequence: TGTGCCAGTAGGGGACTAGCGGGTGGCACAGATACGCAGTATTTT. Protein sequence: CASRGLAGGTDTQYF.

This clonotype occurred many times. The chain carries TRBV6-1 and TRBJ2-7, with D unresolved. Trimming shortened V by 1 base and J by 5 bases, and 3 bases separated the two germline ends. Germline-derived CDR1 and CDR2 are MNHNS and SASEGT. CDR3 length: 11 amino acids. The CDR3: CASSEVDEQYF. Here the CDR3 DNA reads TGTGCCAGCAGTGAAGTCGACGAGCAGTACTTC.

In its sample, this clonotype was seen a few times. The chain has TRBV2 and TRBJ2-7; D is undetermined. The CDR3 has 11 residues. Germline assignment: CDR1 SNHLY and CDR2 FYNNEI. V was trimmed by 2 bases and J by 7 bases, leaving 6 bases between them. CDR3 DNA: TGTGCCAGCAGTGAACTGGGGGAGCAGTACTTC. As protein: CASSELGEQYF.

This chain joins TRBV20-1 and TRBJ1-6; D perhaps matches TRBD1 (5 bases). V gave up 5 bases and J gave up 8 bases, with 16 bases separating them. This CDR3 spans 14 amino acids. Germline V lookup: CDR1 DFQATT, CDR2 SNEGSKA (reference sequence). CDR3 amino acids: CSAGLLGGYSPLHF. The CDR3 coding sequence is TGCAGTGCTGGATTGTTGGGGGGGTATTCACCCCTCCACTTT.

The V and J genes are TRBV5-4 and TRBJ1-1, with no clear D. This CDR3 is 17 amino acids long. With 6 bases removed from V and 1 base from J, the gap between germline ends came to 22 bases. Germline CDR1 and CDR2: SGHNT and YYREEE (reference sequence). CDR3 sequence: CASTYTANTRKNTEAFF. Here the CDR3 DNA reads TGTGCCAGCACCTATACAGCCAATACAAGGAAGAACACTGAAGCTTTCTTT.

There are many counts of this clonotype. This chain uses TRBV14 with TRBJ2-1; the D gene is possibly TRBD2 (6 bases). CDR1 and CDR2 from the germline V gene are SGHDN and FVKESK. The CDR3 sequence is 17 residues long. The germline V and J ends were trimmed by 0 bases and 0 bases, with 12 bases remaining between them. The CDR3 loop is CASSQEGLLDSYNEQFF. In nucleotides, the CDR3 is TGTGCCAGCAGCCAAGAGGGACTTTTGGACTCCTACAATGAGCAGTTCTTC.

This clonotype showed up many times. J is TRBJ2-1 and V is TRBV7-2, with D unclear. CDR1 and CDR2 from the germline V gene are SGHTA and FQGNSA. V lost 4 bases and J lost 15, with 13 bases in between. The CDR3 has 11 amino acids. This CDR3 reads CASSSVAVRFF. DNA for the CDR3: TGTGCCAGCAGCTCCGTCGCAGTTCGGTTCTTC. Looking up the rest from reference TRBV7-2 and TRBJ2-1 gives the full variable domain: GAGVSQSPSNKVTEKGKDVELRCDPISGHTALYWYRQSLGQGLEFLIYFQGNSAPDKSGLPSDRFSAERTGGSVSTLTIQRTQQEDSAVYLCASSSVAVRFFGPGTRLTVL.

This clonotype was found a few times. This rearrangement joins TRBV20-1 to TRBJ1-1, with D perhaps TRBD1 (5 bases). The CDR3 spans 14 residues. The germline V gene has CDR1 DFQATT and CDR2 SNEGSKA (reference sequence). The ends were cut back, 0 bases at V and 1 base at J, with 9 bases in the middle. In DNA form, the CDR3 reads TGCAGTGCTAGAGAGGGGACTGAGAACACTGAAGCTTTCTTT. It specifies CSAREGTENTEAFF.

This clonotype was seen repeatedly, ten times or more. The chain has TRBV11-2 and TRBJ1-2; 11 bases line up with TRBD1. The germline V gene encodes CDR1 SGHAT and CDR2 FQNNGV. The CDR3 spans 15 residues. Trimming removed 4 bases from V and 6 bases from J; junction bases left unmatched: 7. The CDR3 spells CASSSLRDRGDGYTF. For the CDR3, the DNA is TGTGCCAGCAGCTCCCTCCGGGACAGGGGGGATGGCTACACCTTC.

This clonotype was recorded many times. The V call is TRBV19, the J call TRBJ2-7, with 10 nucleotides matching TRBD1. This CDR3 contains 15 residues. The V and J ends lost 3 bases and 5 bases, in that order; junction bases with no gene match: 7. Germline V CDR1 and CDR2: LNHDA, SQIVND (reference sequence). The CDR3 region has the DNA TGTGCCAGTAGTATCCAGACAGGGGGCCCGAACGAGCAGTACTTC. Translating it yields CASSIQTGGPNEQYF.

The table lists this clonotype with a few counts. The chain uses TRBV7-9 and TRBJ1-2, with D unresolved. The CDR3 consists of 15 residues. The V end lost 3 bases, the J end lost 4 bases, and 15 bases lay between the germline ends. The germline gives CDR1 SEHNR, CDR2 FQNEAQ (reference sequence). This CDR3 reads CASSFPTPQVYGYTF. In DNA, the CDR3 is TGTGCCAGCAGCTTCCCCACCCCCCAGGTCTATGGCTACACCTTC.